The 28 T cell receptor beta chains reported below all come from one sample, sequenced in a study of T cell responses to AZD1222 COVID-19 vaccine. Here immunoSEQ multiplex PCR was the method, and the copy in TCRdb shows in-frame clones only, minus some. The sample includes more than 100,000 clones, 88% of them seen just once. The sequences come from peripheral blood, collected on day 0 of AZD1222 vaccination. The source of these receptors is an adult in good health.

V gene TRBV7-6 combines with J gene TRBJ1-5; D is unresolved. Germline loops: CDR1 SGHVS, CDR2 FNYEAQ. This CDR3 has 13 residues. V lost 5 bases, J lost 7 bases, and 12 bases lay in between. DNA of the CDR3: TGTGCCAGCAGCACCAGAAAACGACAGCCCCAGCATTTT. This sequence encodes CASSTRKRQPQHF.

The gene calls are TRBV6-6 and TRBJ1-1, with 7 bases lining up with TRBD1. Trimming took 2 bases from V and 8 from J; bases not matched to a gene: 5. Germline V gene data show CDR1 as MNHNY and CDR2 as SVGAGI (reference sequence). CDR3 length: 13 residues. DNA for the CDR3: TGTGCCAGCAGTTACAGGGGGCTCGAGGAAGCTTTCTTT. Its translation: CASSYRGLEEAFF.

The chain links TRBV2 to TRBJ1-2; TRBD1 might be the D (5 bases). CDR1 and CDR2 from the germline V gene are SNHLY and FYNNEI. The V gene lost 1 base and the J gene lost 2 bases, with 11 bases spanning the gap. This CDR3 comprises 15 residues. The CDR3 spells CASSEGAGTNYGYTF. CDR3 sequence (DNA): TGTGCCAGCAGTGAAGGCGCAGGGACCAACTATGGCTACACCTTC.

The chain links TRBV2 to TRBJ2-2; maybe TRBD1 (6 bases). V was pared by 5 bases and J by 6 bases, with 10 bases between. Germline V CDR1 and CDR2: SNHLY, FYNNEI. The CDR3 runs 13 residues. The CDR3: CASSSQGAGELFF. CDR3 sequence (DNA): TGTGCCAGCAGTTCACAGGGTGCCGGGGAGCTGTTTTTT.

The chain employs TRBV10-3 and TRBJ2-3, with 10 positions matching TRBD1. The CDR3 consists of 16 residues. Germline V gene sequence: CDR1 ENHRY, CDR2 SYGVKD. The ends lost 4 bases at V and 3 bases at J; junction bases unmatched: 7. The CDR3, as DNA: TGTGCCATCAGTGCCCGGGACAGGGGTAGGACAGATACGCAGTATTTT. This codes for CAISARDRGRTDTQYF.

The chain is built from TRBV19 and TRBJ1-1; D may be TRBD1 (6 bases). Trimming left V 5 bases short and J 1 base short, with 20 bases between. This CDR3 is built from 17 residues. CDR1 is LNHDA, CDR2 SQIVND, per germline (reference sequence). CDR3 sequence reads: CASSLKGGAYRNTEAFF. CDR3 in DNA: TGTGCCAGTAGTTTGAAAGGGGGGGCTTATCGGAACACTGAAGCTTTCTTT. Drawing the rest from reference TRBV19 and TRBJ1-1, the complete variable domain is DGGITQSPKYLFRKEGQNVTLSCEQNLNHDAMYWYRQDPGQGLRLIYYSQIVNDFQKGDIAEGYSVSREKKESFPLTVTSAQKNPTAFYLCASSLKGGAYRNTEAFFGQGTRLTVV.

This sequence joins TRBV5-1 and TRBJ1-4, with D uncertain. V lost 2 bases and J lost 0, with 5 bases in between. CDR1 and CDR2 from the germline V gene are SGHRS and YFSETQ. This CDR3 contains 14 residues. The chain's CDR3 is CASSFRATNEKLFF. The CDR3 DNA reads as TGCGCCAGCAGCTTTCGGGCAACTAATGAAAAACTGTTTTTT.

The CDR3 here is CASSLEGGNQPQHF. The CDR3 DNA follows: TGTGCCAGCAGTTTGGAAGGTGGCAATCAGCCCCAGCATTTT. The chain has TRBV27 and TRBJ1-5; D remains unclear. This CDR3 has 14 amino acids. The V end was cut by 3 bases, the J end by 2 bases, with 8 bases between. Germline lookup yields CDR1 MNHEY and CDR2 SMNVEV (reference sequence).

The DNA of the CDR3 is TGTGCCAGCAGTTTGACAGGGGGTCGGGAGACCCAGTACTTC. This gives the protein CASSLTGGRETQYF. The chain recombines TRBV6-5 with TRBJ2-5; 9 bases line up with TRBD1. Germline-derived CDR1 and CDR2 are MNHEY and SVGAGI. The CDR3 sequence is 14 residues long. After removal of 4 bases from V and 5 bases from J, the junction contained 5 bases not matched to a gene.

The chain combines TRBV7-9 with TRBJ1-2; 10 bases match TRBD1. The CDR3 is 14 residues long. The germline CDR1 and CDR2 sequences are SEHNR and FQNEAQ (reference sequence). V gave up 1 base and J gave up 5 bases; unmatched junction bases: 1. The CDR3 loop is CASSLGQGAYGYTF. Written as DNA, the CDR3 is TGTGCCAGCAGCTTAGGACAGGGGGCTTATGGCTACACCTTC.

This rearrangement joins TRBV27 to TRBJ2-5; 7 nucleotides agree with TRBD2. The length of the CDR3 is 15 residues. Germline CDR1 MNHEY, CDR2 SMNVEV (reference sequence). The V and J ends lost 6 bases and 1 base, in that order; junction bases with no gene match: 8. The CDR3 DNA is TGTGCCAGCAGCCGAAGCGGGGCGATCCAAGAGACCCAGTACTTC. Protein sequence: CASSRSGAIQETQYF.

The genes are TRBV18 and TRBJ1-2; TRBD1 aligns across 9 bases. Germline CDR1 is KGHSH and CDR2 is LQKENI. CDR3 size: 15 residues. J was trimmed by 7 bases and V by 0 bases; bases with no gene match: 6. CDR3 DNA: TGTGCCAGCTCACCACCAACAGGGGGCGCAGGTGGCTACACCTTC. Translating gives CASSPPTGGAGGYTF.

V is TRBV19 and J is TRBJ1-1; 8 nucleotides agree with TRBD1. This CDR3 comprises 15 residues. Trimming removed 7 bases from V and 6 bases from J; junction bases left unmatched: 13. Germline-derived CDR1 and CDR2 are LNHDA and SQIVND (reference sequence). The CDR3 spells CASTETDRGRAEAFF. The CDR3 DNA is TGTGCCAGTACTGAGACCGACAGGGGTAGAGCTGAAGCTTTCTTT.

The chain is built from TRBV20-1 and TRBJ1-1; D call uncertain. CDR1 DFQATT and CDR2 SNEGSKA come from the germline V gene (reference sequence). The CDR3 extends over 10 amino acids. V shed 3 bases and J shed 6 bases, with 5 bases lying between them. The CDR3 sequence is CSASIPEAFF. CDR3 bases: TGCAGTGCTAGTATCCCTGAAGCTTTCTTT.

This sequence joins TRBV7-2 and TRBJ1-2, with D possibly TRBD1 on 5 matching bases. Per the germline V gene, CDR1 is SGHTA and CDR2 is FQGNSA. The ends were cut back, 0 bases at V and 7 bases at J, with 12 bases in the middle. There are 14 residues in the CDR3. CDR3 sequence: CASSLALGGGGYTF. CDR3 nucleotides: TGTGCCAGCAGCTTAGCGCTGGGGGGAGGTGGCTACACCTTC.

This rearrangement joins TRBV13 to TRBJ2-7; maybe TRBD1 (5 bases). The V end lost 0 bases, the J end lost 4 bases, and 13 bases lay between the germline ends. This CDR3 has 15 residues. Germline-derived CDR1 and CDR2 are PRHDT and FYEKMQ (reference sequence). This CDR3 reads CASSLGGVRVYEQYF. The DNA of the CDR3 is TGTGCCAGCAGCTTAGGCGGTGTCAGGGTATACGAGCAGTACTTC.

The chain couples TRBV6-5 to TRBJ2-7; the D is unclear. Germline CDR1 and CDR2: MNHEY and SVGAGI. The V end lost 2 bases, the J end lost 6 bases, and 11 bases lay between the germline ends. The CDR3 contains 13 residues. Here the CDR3 reads CASSYGVWGEQYF. As DNA, the CDR3 is TGTGCCAGCAGTTACGGGGTTTGGGGCGAGCAGTACTTC.

The chain joins TRBV28 to TRBJ1-3; D is unresolved. The length of the CDR3 is 12 residues. Trimming took off 6 bases at V and 0 bases at J, with 3 bases between the two ends. Germline assignment: CDR1 MDHEN and CDR2 SYDVKM. This CDR3 reads CASRGSGNTIYF. The CDR3 DNA follows: TGTGCCAGCAGGGGCTCTGGAAACACCATATATTTT.

The chain employs TRBV19 and TRBJ1-3, with TRBD1 identical over 9 bases. The ends lost 8 bases at V and 0 bases at J; junction bases unmatched: 11. Germline V lookup: CDR1 LNHDA, CDR2 SQIVND (reference sequence). This CDR3 has 17 amino acids. CDR3 coding DNA: TGTGCCAGTCGCCGTGGACAGGGGACCTACTCTGGAAACACCATATATTTT. This codes for CASRRGQGTYSGNTIYF.

J is TRBJ1-1 and V is TRBV27; no firm D call. The CDR3 has 16 amino acids. V was shortened by 8 bases and J by 2 bases, with 21 bases between the two germline ends. Germline CDR1 MNHEY, CDR2 SMNVEV (reference sequence). The CDR3 DNA reads as TGTGCCAGCGGACTTATATTCGGACGGGATAACACTGAAGCTTTCTTT. It translates to CASGLIFGRDNTEAFF.

This chain uses TRBV5-1 with TRBJ2-7; 9 bases map to TRBD1. The junction had 9 bases not matched to a gene; V was cut back by 4 bases and J by 7 bases. The CDR3 covers 14 residues. Germline CDR1 is SGHRS and CDR2 is YFSETQ. The CDR3: CASSGGQGVGEQYF. In DNA form, the CDR3 reads TGCGCCAGCAGCGGGGGACAGGGAGTAGGAGAGCAGTACTTC.

The rearrangement links TRBV6-5 to TRBJ2-7; D not certain. The CDR3 has 13 amino acids. Deletions cut 4 bases from V and 3 bases from J, with 10 bases between. CDR1 and CDR2 from the germline V gene are MNHEY and SVGAGI. The CDR3 DNA is TGTGCCAGCAGTTCGTACACCGGCTACGAGCAGTACTTC. Its translation: CASSSYTGYEQYF.

The V gene is TRBV11-2, the J gene TRBJ1-2; D gene uncertain. The V end lost 5 bases, the J end lost 4 bases, and 11 bases lay between the germline ends. CDR1 is SGHAT, CDR2 FQNNGV, per germline. CDR3 length equals 13 residues. This CDR3 reads CASSVSEGYGYTF. The CDR3 DNA is TGTGCCAGCAGCGTCAGTGAGGGCTATGGCTACACCTTC.

V and J are TRBV27 and TRBJ2-7; 7 positions match TRBD1. Germline assignment: CDR1 MNHEY and CDR2 SMNVEV (reference sequence). Trimming cost V 6 bases and J 3 bases; bases outside gene matches: 2. The CDR3 contains 12 residues. The CDR3 reads CASRGTVYEQYF. The CDR3 nucleotides read TGTGCCAGCAGGGGGACAGTCTACGAGCAGTACTTC.

The genes are TRBV28 and TRBJ2-1; no reliable D call. Trimming stripped 4 bases from V and 4 bases from J, with 5 bases between. CDR3 length: 12 residues. In germline, CDR1 is MDHEN, CDR2 SYDVKM. Here the CDR3 reads CASSYRYNEQFF. DNA of the CDR3: TGTGCCAGCAGTTACAGATACAATGAGCAGTTCTTC. Filled out from reference TRBV28 and TRBJ2-1, the complete variable domain reads DVKVTQSSRYLVKRTGEKVFLECVQDMDHENMFWYRQDPGLGLRLIYFSYDVKMKEKGDIPEGYSVSREKKERFSLILESASTNQTSMYLCASSYRYNEQFFGPGTRLTVL.

V is TRBV10-1 and J is TRBJ1-5; D possibly corresponds to TRBD1 (6 bases). The germline CDR1 and CDR2 sequences are WNHNN and SYGVQD (reference sequence). The ends were cut back, 0 bases at V and 7 bases at J, with 16 bases in the middle. The CDR3 length is 16 residues. The CDR3 nucleotides read TGCGCCAGCAGTGAGTCCGAGGGGGGGGTCGGACAGCCCCAGCATTTT. This gives the protein CASSESEGGVGQPQHF.

The chain employs TRBV7-9 and TRBJ1-1; 10 bases line up with TRBD1. Germline lookup yields CDR1 SEHNR and CDR2 FQNEAQ (reference sequence). With 5 bases clipped from V and 1 base from J, the junction kept 4 bases outside the gene matches. The CDR3 length is 15 residues. CDR3 sequence reads: CASSTRDRGNTEAFF. CDR3 DNA sequence: TGTGCCAGCAGCACCCGGGACAGGGGGAACACTGAAGCTTTCTTT.

This sequence joins TRBV6-6 and TRBJ2-1; D is undetermined. V was cut by 6 bases and J by 6 bases, with 6 bases left in between. Germline V gene sequence: CDR1 MNHNY, CDR2 SVGAGI (reference sequence). This CDR3 has 11 residues. The CDR3 DNA reads as TGTGCCAGCAGCAGATCCAATGAGCAGTTCTTC. It specifies CASSRSNEQFF.